This TCR beta chain was retrieved from a study of blood T cell repertoires in COVID-19. Sequencing used immunoSEQ multiplex PCR; TCRdb keeps in-frame clones, though not all of them. The sample shows 200,000 to 300,000 clones, around 87% of them seen only once. Germline lookup yields CDR1 MGHRA and CDR2 YSYEKL. The CDR3 sequence is 17 residues long. The trim removed 1 base at V and 6 bases at J, leaving 12 bases unmatched. The sequence was collected from a woman between 45 and 60 years old with acute or convalescent COVID-19. The chain links TRBV4-1 to TRBJ1-2, with 9 bases lining up with TRBD1. The specimen was peripheral blood. The CDR3: CASSQGAGTGPLNGYTF. The CDR3 DNA sequence: TGCGCCAGCAGCCAAGGGGCCGGGACAGGGCCCCTCAATGGCTACACCTTC.